The present T cell receptor beta chain was sequenced within a study of immune characterization of retroperitoneal liposarcoma. TCRdb recomputed calls from the PCR reads with MiXCR, one row per CDR3 protein. This sample has some 10,000 distinct CDR3 sequences, with roughly a quarter found just once. This clonotype was detected ten times or more. This CDR3 has 15 residues. J is TRBJ2-1 and V is TRBV12-3 or TRBV12-4; 9 bases fit TRBD2. The J call is uncertain, as TRBJ2-7 better fits the DNA end. This clonotype was obtained from a male donor with retroperitoneal liposarcoma. The sample consisted of blood. The CDR3 reads CASSFLAGTTYEQYV. DNA for the CDR3: TGTGCCAGCAGTTTTCTAGCGGGGACCACCTACGAGCAGTACGTC.